This entry describes one T cell receptor beta chain. Other nucleotide sequences from this sample produce the same CDR3. The data originate from a study of blood T cell repertoires in COVID-19. The assay was immunoSEQ multiplex PCR, and TCRdb's table has in-frame clones only and misses some. This repertoire shows around 190,000 clones, around 85% found once; its top ten account for about 1.1%. The source of this sequence is a man younger than 45 with acute or convalescent COVID-19. Sequenced sample: peripheral blood.

In DNA, the CDR3 is TGCGCCAGCAGCTTGGGACAGGGGGCAGATACGCAGTATTTT. It specifies CASSLGQGADTQYF. The rearrangement links TRBV5-1 to TRBJ2-3; 9 bases agree with TRBD1. Trimming cost V 0 bases and J 4 bases; bases outside gene matches: 0. Germline CDR1 reads SGHRS; CDR2 reads YFSETQ. This CDR3 contains 14 residues.